This T cell receptor (beta chain) was found in a study of blood T cell repertoires in COVID-19. With V trimmed by 4 bases and J by 1 base, 6 bases remained unmatched. The germline V gene encodes CDR1 SGHRS and CDR2 YFSETQ. The CDR3 runs to 16 residues. This clone was observed once. The assay was immunoSEQ multiplex PCR, and TCRdb's table has in-frame clones only and misses some. The repertoire holds 200,000 to 250,000 clones, with about 85% as singletons. This TCR was recovered from a man aged 50-60 years who had recovered from COVID-19. Sequencing was performed on peripheral blood. The gene calls are TRBV5-1 and TRBJ2-5; 11 bases match TRBD1. The DNA of the CDR3 is TGCGCCAGCAGCGTAAGGACAGGGGGCTCCCAAGAGACCCAGTACTTC. Its protein product is CASSVRTGGSQETQYF.